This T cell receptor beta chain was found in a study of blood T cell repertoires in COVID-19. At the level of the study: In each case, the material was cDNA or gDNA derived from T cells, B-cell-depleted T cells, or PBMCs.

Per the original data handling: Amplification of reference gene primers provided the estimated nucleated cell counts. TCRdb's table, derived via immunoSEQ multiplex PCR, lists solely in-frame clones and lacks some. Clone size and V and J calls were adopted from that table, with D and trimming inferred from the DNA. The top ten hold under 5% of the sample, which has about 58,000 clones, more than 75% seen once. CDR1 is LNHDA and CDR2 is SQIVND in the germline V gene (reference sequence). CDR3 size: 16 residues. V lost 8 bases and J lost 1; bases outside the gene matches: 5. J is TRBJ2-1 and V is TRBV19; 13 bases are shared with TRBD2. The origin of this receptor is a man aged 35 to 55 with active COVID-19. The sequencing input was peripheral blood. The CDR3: CASRTSGRSSYNEQFF. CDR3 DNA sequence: TGTGCCAGTCGGACTAGCGGGAGAAGTTCCTACAATGAGCAGTTCTTC.